This TCR beta chain was profiled in a study of identical twins. Trimming shortened V by 2 bases and J by 4 bases, and 14 bases separated the two germline ends. CDR3 size: 15 residues. Germline assignment: CDR1 MGHRA and CDR2 YSYEKL. MiXCR, applied by TCRdb to the 5' RACE reads, yields one record per CDR3 protein. The sample records 300,000 to 350,000 distinct CDR3 sequences, 9% to 15% being singletons. This clonotype was detected a few times. The same sample was also studied in work on yellow fever vaccine responses in identical twins.

The material sequenced was CD8+ T cells sorted from blood. The TCR comes from a woman aged 18-29 years in good health. The chain uses TRBV4-1 and TRBJ2-5, with D possibly being TRBD2 (6 bases). DNA of the CDR3: TGCGCCAGCAGCCAACCCTTGGAGGGAGGAGAGACCCAGTACTTC. Amino acid sequence: CASSQPLEGGETQYF.